What follows is one T cell receptor beta chain and its context. Germline-derived CDR1 and CDR2 are WNHNN and SYGVQD (reference sequence). V shed 3 bases and J shed 2 bases, with 12 bases lying between them. The CDR3 contains 15 residues. Clones were read by immunoSEQ multiplex PCR, and TCRdb kept only the in-frame ones, dropping some. The table has 140,000 to 150,000 clones, 80% to 90% seen once. The data were obtained in a study of blood T cell repertoires in COVID-19. For the study at large: Researchers got acute and convalescent COVID-19 samples from the United States, Italy and Spain. Sources were T cells, B-cell-depleted T cells, or PBMCs; the material itself was cDNA or gDNA.

Sequencing used peripheral blood. This receptor was taken from a human donor with acute or convalescent COVID-19. The donor label of this sample is uncertain. This rearrangement joins TRBV10-1 to TRBJ2-3, with D maybe TRBD2 (7 bases). CDR3 amino acids: CASSEGGASTDTQYF. DNA of the CDR3: TGCGCCAGCAGTGAAGGGGGGGCGTCCACAGATACGCAGTATTTT.